The 26 T cell receptor beta chains below were found in one sample sequenced in a study of blood T cell repertoires in COVID-19. The repertoire was sequenced with immunoSEQ multiplex PCR; TCRdb's copy has only in-frame clones and lacks some. The repertoire consists of around 93,000 clones, with over 80% occurring once and the leading ten covering approximately 18%. Sequences were obtained from peripheral blood. These receptors came from an elderly man with acute or convalescent COVID-19.

The chain uses TRBV18 and TRBJ2-1; TRBD2 aligns across 8 bases. Per germline, CDR1 KGHSH and CDR2 LQKENI. The CDR3 sequence is 15 residues long. With V trimmed by 0 bases and J by 6 bases, 4 bases remained unmatched. The CDR3 reads CASSPPSGSANEQFF. Here the CDR3 DNA reads TGTGCCAGCTCACCACCGAGCGGGAGTGCCAATGAGCAGTTCTTC.

This clone came up many times. The rearrangement uses TRBV7-2 and TRBJ2-5, with 8 nucleotides matching TRBD1. Trimming took 5 bases from V and 4 from J; bases not matched to a gene: 9. Per the germline V gene, CDR1 is SGHTA and CDR2 is FQGNSA. This CDR3 region has 15 residues. CDR3 coding DNA: TGTGCCAGCAGCCCCGGAGGACAGGGTGGAGAGACCCAGTACTTC. This encodes CASSPGGQGGETQYF.

The gene calls are TRBV6-5 and TRBJ2-3; 7 positions match TRBD2. The CDR3 runs 14 residues. V lost 6 bases, J lost 6 bases, and 9 bases stayed unmatched. Germline lookup yields CDR1 MNHEY and CDR2 SVGAGI. This chain's CDR3 is CASRSGLVVDTQYF. In DNA form, the CDR3 reads TGTGCCAGCAGAAGTGGACTAGTGGTGGATACGCAGTATTTT.

The chain joins TRBV27 to TRBJ1-4; 7 bases match TRBD1. The CDR3 spans 16 residues. Looked up from germline, CDR1 is MNHEY and CDR2 is SMNVEV (reference sequence). The trim removed 3 bases at V and 0 bases at J, leaving 4 bases unmatched. CDR3 residues: CASSFGTGATNEKLFF. The CDR3 nucleotides are TGTGCCAGCAGTTTTGGCACAGGGGCAACTAATGAAAAACTGTTTTTT.

This chain uses TRBV9 with TRBJ2-2; D gene unclear. Trimming cost V 0 bases and J 5 bases, with 5 bases left between them. Germline loops: CDR1 SGDLS, CDR2 YYNGEE. This CDR3 spans 13 amino acids. Here the CDR3 reads CASSVVGTGELFF. DNA of the CDR3: TGTGCCAGCAGCGTAGTCGGGACCGGGGAGCTGTTTTTT.

The chain recombines TRBV19 with TRBJ2-4; D unresolved. In germline, CDR1 is LNHDA, CDR2 SQIVND (reference sequence). Trimming removed 3 bases from V and 4 bases from J, with 10 bases in between. The CDR3 length is 14 residues. The CDR3 DNA reads as TGTGCCAGTAGTATCCGTGCAGATAAAAACATTCAGTACTTC. Its protein is CASSIRADKNIQYF.

The chain uses TRBV5-1 and TRBJ2-3; 11 nucleotides line up with TRBD2. V was clipped by 2 bases and J by 4 bases; unmatched bases: 9. Germline CDR1 reads SGHRS; CDR2 reads YFSETQ. The CDR3 is 17 residues long. The CDR3 DNA is TGCGCCAGCAGCTTAGGGACTAGCGGACACATTCCAGATACGCAGTATTTT. Amino acids: CASSLGTSGHIPDTQYF.

CDR3 sequence reads: CASSLTPGQSYEQYF. CDR3 coding DNA: TGTGCCAGCAGCTTAACTCCGGGTCAGTCCTACGAGCAGTACTTC. This chain uses TRBV11-2 with TRBJ2-7; no clear D gene. Trimming took 2 bases from V and 1 from J, leaving 12 bases between them. The germline V gene encodes CDR1 SGHAT and CDR2 FQNNGV. The CDR3 has 15 residues.

The rearrangement joins TRBV2 to TRBJ2-7; D is perhaps TRBD2 (5 bases). Trimming cost V 10 bases and J 4 bases, with 17 bases left between them. This CDR3 has 13 residues. Per the germline V gene, CDR1 is SNHLY and CDR2 is FYNNEI. The CDR3 here is CATRGFGVYEQYF. In nucleotides, the CDR3 is TGTGCCACCCGGGGTTTTGGAGTATACGAGCAGTACTTC.

This rearrangement joins TRBV6-5 to TRBJ2-2; 7 positions agree with TRBD1. The CDR3 runs to 15 residues. V shed 2 bases and J 5 bases; nucleotides not matched to a gene: 5. Looked up from germline, CDR1 is MNHEY and CDR2 is SVGAGI. The CDR3 reads CASSYGQGETGELFF. For the CDR3, the DNA is TGTGCCAGCAGTTACGGGCAGGGGGAAACCGGGGAGCTGTTTTTT.

This sequence joins TRBV28 and TRBJ2-7; a possible D gene is TRBD1 (5 bases). The CDR3 extends over 14 amino acids. Germline CDR1 and CDR2: MDHEN and SYDVKM. Trimming stripped 5 bases from V and 5 bases from J, with 16 bases between. In DNA, the CDR3 is TGTGCCAGCAGTCTCCGACAGCGCCTTAACGAGCAGTACTTC. Translating gives CASSLRQRLNEQYF.

The rearrangement links TRBV27 to TRBJ2-7, with 10 bases that match TRBD1. CDR3 length: 14 amino acids. Per the germline V gene, CDR1 is MNHEY and CDR2 is SMNVEV (reference sequence). Germline trimming cut 0 bases from V and 5 bases from J; bases unmatched to any gene: 1. The CDR3: CASSLSTGGNEQYF. As DNA, the CDR3 is TGTGCCAGCAGTTTATCGACAGGGGGCAACGAGCAGTACTTC.

V gene TRBV28 combines with J gene TRBJ1-2; D gene ambiguous. V lost 2 bases and J lost 7, with 11 bases in between. The CDR3 extends over 13 amino acids. CDR1 is MDHEN and CDR2 is SYDVKM in the germline V gene. The CDR3 loop is CASSLGRPGGYTF. In nucleotides, the CDR3 is TGTGCCAGCAGTTTAGGGAGGCCGGGTGGCTACACCTTC.

The rearrangement links TRBV2 to TRBJ1-5; D gene ambiguous. V lost 3 bases and J 5 bases, leaving 11 bases between the germline ends. CDR1 and CDR2 (germline): SNHLY, FYNNEI. This CDR3 has 14 amino acids. The DNA for the CDR3 is TGTGCCAGCAGTGATGTGGGGAGGGATCAGCCCCAGCATTTT. Protein product: CASSDVGRDQPQHF.

The rearrangement links TRBV7-9 to TRBJ1-1; the match to TRBD1 covers 10 bases. Germline V gene lookup returns CDR1 SEHNR and CDR2 FQNEAQ (reference sequence). Trimming cost V 8 bases and J 4 bases; bases outside gene matches: 7. This CDR3 has 14 amino acids. The CDR3 loop is CASALRDRGTEAFF. The CDR3 coding sequence is TGTGCCAGCGCCCTTCGGGACAGGGGCACTGAAGCTTTCTTT.

This clone is a singleton in its sample. This rearrangement joins TRBV12-5 to TRBJ2-1; 9 positions match TRBD2. This CDR3 is built from 15 residues. Germline CDR1 is LGHNT and CDR2 is FRNRAP. J was trimmed by 4 bases and V by 5 bases; bases with no gene match: 6. This CDR3 reads CASGPGLALYNEQFF. Here the CDR3 DNA reads TGTGCTAGTGGTCCCGGACTAGCGTTATACAATGAGCAGTTCTTC.

The gene calls are TRBV19 and TRBJ1-2, with 9 bases fitting TRBD1. The CDR3 consists of 13 residues. Germline V CDR1 and CDR2: LNHDA, SQIVND (reference sequence). V trimming: 8 bases; J trimming: 8 bases; junction bases outside the gene matches: 9. The CDR3 region has the DNA TGTGCCAGTGGACCGGGACAGGGAGACGGCTACACCTTC. It codes for CASGPGQGDGYTF. The variable domain in full, with the rest retrieved from reference TRBV19 and TRBJ1-2, is DGGITQSPKYLFRKEGQNVTLSCEQNLNHDAMYWYRQDPGQGLRLIYYSQIVNDFQKGDIAEGYSVSREKKESFPLTVTSAQKNPTAFYLCASGPGQGDGYTFGSGTRLTVV.

The rearrangement joins TRBV12-3 or TRBV12-4 to TRBJ2-5; 7 positions agree with TRBD1. The CDR3 is 13 residues long. Losses at the gene ends were 6 bases for V and 2 bases for J; bases not matched to a gene: 3. CDR3 sequence (DNA): TGTGCCAGCAGCCTCAGGGGGCAAGAGACCCAGTACTTC. This codes for CASSLRGQETQYF.

V is TRBV19 and J is TRBJ1-3; D may be TRBD1 (5 bases). The CDR3 totals 15 residues. Trimming pared 3 bases from V and 3 bases from J, leaving 12 bases between. The germline gives CDR1 LNHDA, CDR2 SQIVND (reference sequence). DNA for the CDR3: TGTGCCAGTAGTATGGGGCCAGGCCTTGGAAACACCATATATTTT. Its protein is CASSMGPGLGNTIYF.

V and J are TRBV5-4 and TRBJ2-7; the D gene is possibly TRBD1 (6 bases). V was shortened by 6 bases and J by 5 bases, with 21 bases between the two germline ends. The CDR3 is made up of 15 amino acids. The germline V gene encodes CDR1 SGHNT and CDR2 YYREEE (reference sequence). For the CDR3, the DNA is TGTGCCAGCACCATGACTGCACAGGGTTTCGACGAGCAGTACTTC. It specifies CASTMTAQGFDEQYF.

J is TRBJ1-5 and V is TRBV4-1; D not certain. In germline, CDR1 is MGHRA, CDR2 YSYEKL. Trimming removed 1 base at V and 2 bases at J, with 9 bases between. The CDR3 extends over 15 amino acids. The CDR3 region is CASSQGGSGNQPQHF. The CDR3 DNA follows: TGCGCCAGCAGCCAAGGAGGGAGCGGCAATCAGCCCCAGCATTTT.

In nucleotides, the CDR3 is TGTGCCAGCAGCTTAGAACCAGAGCGGCGAGAAAAACTGTTTTTT. As protein: CASSLEPERREKLFF. The rearrangement joins TRBV7-2 to TRBJ1-4, with D unclear. The CDR3 is 15 residues long. Trimming removed 1 base from V and 8 bases from J, with 14 bases in between. Germline CDR1 SGHTA, CDR2 FQGNSA. The full variable domain, its missing parts supplied by reference TRBV7-2 and TRBJ1-4, is GAGVSQSPSNKVTEKGKDVELRCDPISGHTALYWYRQSLGQGLEFLIYFQGNSAPDKSGLPSDRFSAERTGGSVSTLTIQRTQQEDSAVYLCASSLEPERREKLFFGSGTQLSVL.

This clone was found once. The chain employs TRBV12-3 or TRBV12-4 and TRBJ2-3; the D is unclear. The CDR3 consists of 12 residues. Trimming took off 3 bases at V and 8 bases at J, with 9 bases between the two ends. This CDR3 reads CASSFYYGTQYF. Written as DNA, the CDR3 is TGTGCCAGCAGTTTCTACTATGGTACGCAGTATTTT.

The chain employs TRBV19 and TRBJ2-2; 9 bases are shared with TRBD2. The J segment lost 0 bases and the V segment lost 4 bases, leaving 6 bases of the junction unmatched. Germline V gives CDR1 LNHDA, CDR2 SQIVND (reference sequence). The CDR3 spans 17 residues. This CDR3 reads CASSRRGGYANTGELFF. In DNA form, the CDR3 reads TGTGCCAGTAGTAGGCGGGGGGGCTACGCGAACACCGGGGAGCTGTTTTTT.

The gene calls are TRBV11-3 and TRBJ1-1, with D possibly matching TRBD1 (5 bases). In germline, CDR1 is SGHNT, CDR2 YENEEA. The ends were cut back, 5 bases at V and 2 bases at J, with 12 bases in the middle. The CDR3 covers 14 residues. CDR3 nucleotides: TGTGCCAGCAGCAGCGGGGGAGGAAACACTGAAGCTTTCTTT. Amino acids: CASSSGGGNTEAFF.

The chain carries TRBV18 and TRBJ2-7; TRBD2 aligns across 7 bases. CDR1 and CDR2 (germline): KGHSH, LQKENI. The CDR3 covers 15 residues. The J segment lost 4 bases and the V segment lost 3 bases, leaving 9 bases of the junction unmatched. In DNA form, the CDR3 reads TGTGCCAGCTCACCGGGGTCGGGACTACCTTACGAGCAGTACTTC. Translation gives CASSPGSGLPYEQYF.